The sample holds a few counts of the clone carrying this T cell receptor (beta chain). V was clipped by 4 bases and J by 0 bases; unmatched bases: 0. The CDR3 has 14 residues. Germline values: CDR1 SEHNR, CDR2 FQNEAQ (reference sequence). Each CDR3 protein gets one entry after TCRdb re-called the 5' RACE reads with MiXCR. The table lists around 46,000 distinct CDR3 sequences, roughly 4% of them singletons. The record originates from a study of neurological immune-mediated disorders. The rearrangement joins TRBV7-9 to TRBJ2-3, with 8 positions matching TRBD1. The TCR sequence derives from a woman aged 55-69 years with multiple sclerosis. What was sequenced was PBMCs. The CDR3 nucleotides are TGTGCCAGCAGCTACAGGGGGAGCACAGATACGCAGTATTTT. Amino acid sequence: CASSYRGSTDTQYF.